This T cell receptor beta chain was captured in a study of control samples from healthy donors and cancer patients. Method: immunoSEQ multiplex PCR; TCRdb's copy keeps in-frame clones and lacks some. The table includes roughly 88,000 clones, more than 85% detected once. The CDR3 runs 13 residues. V was cut by 4 bases and J by 7 bases, with 14 bases left in between. Germline CDR1 reads SEHNR; CDR2 reads FQNEAQ (reference sequence). Sequenced sample: blood. The receptor was isolated from a man aged 18 to 30 in good health. The rearrangement links TRBV7-9 to TRBJ2-7, with no clear D. CDR3 residues: CASSSARIREQYF. The CDR3 coding sequence is TGTGCCAGCAGCTCGGCTAGAATTCGGGAGCAGTACTTC.